This section outlines one T cell receptor (beta chain) sequence together with its context. Antigen unknown. Specified treatment: roughly 11-day PBMC culture with coronavirus spike peptide pools or control peptides (ViraFEST assay). Two million PBMCs per well were cultured with roughly 10 IU/ml IL-2 and approximately 10 ug/ml peptide pools. The data stem from a study of vaccination and CD4 T cells after COVID-19. Study overall: Participants got two doses of BNT162b2 or mRNA-1273 vaccine. SARS-CoV-2, HCoV-NL63, HCoV-OC43 and HCoV-229E supplied the overlapping spike peptides used to stimulate cells.

Cultured CD4+ T cell DNA was sequenced using the Oncomine TCR Beta short-read assay. TCRdb reanalysed the PCR reads using MiXCR and keeps one entry per CDR3 protein. The sample has about 18,000 distinct CDR3 sequences, around 45% seen once. General study findings and limits: Convalescent patients gained a median approximately 90% of their reactive clones only post-vaccination.

V was clipped by 3 bases and J by 2 bases; unmatched bases: 8. The CDR3 has 17 residues. Germline values: CDR1 DFQATT, CDR2 SNEGSKA (reference sequence). The clonotype comes from a human donor who received a COVID-19 vaccine. The sequences come from CD4+ T cells from blood, cultured in vitro, collected before SARS-CoV-2 vaccination. V is TRBV20-1 and J is TRBJ2-7; TRBD2 aligns across 15 bases. The DNA for the CDR3 is TGCAGTGCTAGTCGGACTAGCGGGGGGGCCCTAGCCTACGAGCAGTACTTC. This codes for CSASRTSGGALAYEQYF.